The clone carrying this TCR beta chain showed up many times. Template material for amplifying TCR beta CDR3 regions consisted of RNA transcripts. Primed by the HTBI set, a first-round RT-PCR was run on the TCR CDR3. TCRdb recomputed calls from the multiplex PCR reads with MiXCR, one row per CDR3 protein. Seen here are a few hundred thousand distinct CDR3 sequences, approximately 14% observed once, and the top ten hold around a quarter. These data belong to a study of T cells in Graves' hyperthyroidism and ophthalmopathy. The CDR3 loop spans 14 amino acids. The V end lost 4 bases, the J end lost 4 bases, and 14 bases lay between the germline ends. Looked up from germline, CDR1 is SGDLS and CDR2 is YYNGEE.

The receptor was isolated from a woman aged 18-35 years with Graves' hyperthyroidism that later progressed to Graves' ophthalmopathy. Material: blood. This chain uses TRBV9 with TRBJ1-1; D unclear. The CDR3 DNA reads TGTGCCAGCAGCCGGGTCCCGGAGGGCACTGAAGCTTTCTTT. Its protein is CASSRVPEGTEAFF.